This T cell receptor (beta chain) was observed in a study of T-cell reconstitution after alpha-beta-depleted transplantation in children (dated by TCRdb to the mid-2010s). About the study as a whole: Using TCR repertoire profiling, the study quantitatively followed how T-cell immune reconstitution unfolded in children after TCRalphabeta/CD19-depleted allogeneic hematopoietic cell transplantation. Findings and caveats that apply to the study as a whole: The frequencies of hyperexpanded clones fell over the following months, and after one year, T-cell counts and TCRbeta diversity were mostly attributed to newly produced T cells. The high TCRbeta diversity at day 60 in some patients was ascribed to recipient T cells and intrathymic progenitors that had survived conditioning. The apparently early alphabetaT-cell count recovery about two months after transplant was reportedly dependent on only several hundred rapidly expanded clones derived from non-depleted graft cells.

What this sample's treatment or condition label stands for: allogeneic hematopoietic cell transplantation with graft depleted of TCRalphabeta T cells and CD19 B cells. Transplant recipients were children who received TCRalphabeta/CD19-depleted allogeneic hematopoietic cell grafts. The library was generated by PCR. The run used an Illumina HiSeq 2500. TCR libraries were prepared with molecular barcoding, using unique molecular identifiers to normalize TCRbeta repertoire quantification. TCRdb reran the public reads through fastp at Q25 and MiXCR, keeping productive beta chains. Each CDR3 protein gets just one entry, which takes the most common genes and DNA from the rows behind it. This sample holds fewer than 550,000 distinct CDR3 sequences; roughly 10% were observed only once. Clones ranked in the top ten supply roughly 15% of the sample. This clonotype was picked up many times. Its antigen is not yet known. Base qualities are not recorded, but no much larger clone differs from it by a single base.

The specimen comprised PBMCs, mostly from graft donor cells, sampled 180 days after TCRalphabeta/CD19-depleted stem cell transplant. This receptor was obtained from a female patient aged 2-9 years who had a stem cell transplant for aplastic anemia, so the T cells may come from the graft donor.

The nucleotides read TGTGCCAGCAGGTTCACGGGACTAGCGGAGAACAATGAGCAGTTCTTC. Its coded protein is CASRFTGLAENNEQFF. The V gene is TRBV12-3 or TRBV12-4 and the J gene is TRBJ2-1; 11 central bases correspond to TRBD2. V and J are trimmed by 6 bases and 5 bases, and the gene matches miss 9 bases of the junction. The CDR3 numbers 16 residues from cysteine through phenylalanine. The only DNA kept is the CDR3, 48 bases in frame from the first base.